This T cell receptor beta chain comes out of a study of cytomegalovirus exposure and HLA in healthy donors. Study findings and constraints: Using a false discovery rate of 0.05, a later analysis showed that fewer than 20,000 TCR beta sequences were associated with HLA alleles.

The J segment lost 8 bases and the V segment lost 4 bases, leaving 5 bases of the junction unmatched. This CDR3 region has 13 residues. The germline gives CDR1 SNHLY, CDR2 FYNNEI. In the PCR, 60 Vbeta and 13 Jbeta primers were used. Per the study methods: The authors later counted around 80 million unique TCR beta chains, 9.5 million to 13 million of them shared. TCRdb keeps only in-frame clones here, not all; method: immunoSEQ multiplex PCR. For V, J and clone size, that table is used; D and trimming come from the DNA. Of hundreds of thousands of clones in the sample, around 64% were seen once. Notes on this clone: What it binds is unknown.

This TCR was sampled from a man in his forties in good health and CMV-seropositive. J is TRBJ2-1 and V is TRBV2; the match to TRBD2 covers 7 bases. Sequencing was carried out using PBMCs. The CDR3 loop reads CASSGGAGDEQFF. The CDR3 nucleotides read TGTGCCAGCAGTGGAGGGGCGGGGGATGAGCAGTTCTTC.